Shown below are 8 T cell receptor beta chains from a single sample sequenced in a study of graft-versus-host responses after intestinal transplantation. Assay: immunoSEQ multiplex PCR; the TCRdb copy retains only in-frame clones and omits some. The sample lists about 120,000 clones; 80% to 95% were seen once. The antigens for these receptors are not known. The sequenced sample was unstimulated CD4+ T cells sorted from spleen or lymph node cells, obtained before intestinal transplant. All receptors derive from a human donor who received an intestinal transplant.

J is TRBJ2-1 and V is TRBV20-1; D unresolved. The germline V gene has CDR1 DFQATT and CDR2 SNEGSKA (reference sequence). The length of the CDR3 is 11 residues. Trimming took 3 bases from V and 8 from J, leaving 8 bases between them. The CDR3 DNA is TGCAGTGCTAGGTGGTCCCATGAGCAGTTCTTC. Its translation is CSARWSHEQFF.

The chain joins TRBV30 to TRBJ1-2, with D unclear. V shed 0 bases and J shed 8 bases, with 13 bases lying between them. The CDR3 runs 13 residues. From germline, CDR1 is GTSNPN and CDR2 SVGIG (reference sequence). CDR3: CAWSVLLSGGYTF. CDR3 coding DNA: TGTGCCTGGAGTGTACTCCTCTCGGGGGGCTACACCTTC.

The chain couples TRBV7-9 to TRBJ1-1; 11 bases are shared with TRBD1. In germline, CDR1 is SEHNR, CDR2 FQNEAQ (reference sequence). The CDR3 is made up of 14 amino acids. V lost 5 bases, J lost 4 bases, and 3 bases stayed unmatched. Here the CDR3 DNA reads TGTGCCAGCAGCCCCGGGACAGGGGGCACTGAAGCTTTCTTT. Translation gives CASSPGTGGTEAFF.

The rearrangement joins TRBV6-5 to TRBJ2-1; D gene uncertain. The length of the CDR3 is 15 residues. Trimming removed 0 bases at V and 4 bases at J, with 10 bases between. Germline V gene data show CDR1 as MNHEY and CDR2 as SVGAGI. The CDR3 is CASSYSESTYNEQFF. The CDR3 nucleotides read TGTGCCAGCAGTTACTCTGAGTCGACTTACAATGAGCAGTTCTTC.

The V and J genes are TRBV5-4 and TRBJ2-7; 10 positions match TRBD2. V dropped 8 bases and J dropped 1; count of bases not matched to a gene: 3. The CDR3 contains 13 residues. Looked up from germline, CDR1 is SGHNT and CDR2 is YYREEE (reference sequence). Written as DNA, the CDR3 is TGTGCCAGACTAGCGGGGCCTTCCTACGAGCAGTACTTC. This sequence encodes CARLAGPSYEQYF. Together with reference TRBV5-4 and TRBJ2-7, the CDR3 gives the full variable domain: ETGVTQSPTHLIKTRGQQVTLRCSSQSGHNTVSWYQQALGQGPQFIFQYYREEENGRGNFPPRFSGLQFPNYSSELNVNALELDDSALYLCARLAGPSYEQYFGPGTRLTVT.

The V gene is TRBV18, the J gene TRBJ2-1; the match to TRBD2 covers 12 bases. V was pared by 3 bases and J by 4 bases, with 1 base of the junction left unmatched. Per germline, CDR1 KGHSH and CDR2 LQKENI. The length of the CDR3 is 15 residues. CDR3: CASSPGLAGYNEQFF. The CDR3 nucleotides are TGTGCCAGCTCACCTGGACTAGCGGGGTACAATGAGCAGTTCTTC.

The chain uses TRBV18 and TRBJ2-1; TRBD2 is a possible D gene (5 bases). Germline V CDR1 and CDR2: KGHSH, LQKENI. The CDR3 has 13 residues. V dropped 1 base and J dropped 10 bases, with 11 bases sitting between them. The CDR3 DNA is TGTGCCAGCTCACCACTAGGGCGGGCGGAGCAGTTCTTC. Residues: CASSPLGRAEQFF.

This clone was seen a few times. The chain carries TRBV18 and TRBJ2-7, with TRBD1 identical over 7 bases. Germline V lookup: CDR1 KGHSH, CDR2 LQKENI. The CDR3 is 14 residues long. Trimming took 3 bases from V and 6 from J; bases not matched to a gene: 8. In DNA form, the CDR3 reads TGTGCCAGCTCACCTAGGGGGCAACGGACCGAGCAGTACTTC. It translates to CASSPRGQRTEQYF.